This T cell receptor (beta chain) was obtained from a study of cytomegalovirus exposure and HLA in healthy donors. Study-level points and caveats: Many donors shared some public TCRs, even though most TCR sequences were rare.

V was pared by 5 bases and J by 10 bases, with 12 bases of the junction left unmatched. The length of the CDR3 is 16 residues. Per germline, CDR1 PRHDT and CDR2 FYEKMQ (reference sequence). Turning to this clone: Antigen specificity is unknown.

Produced via immunoSEQ multiplex PCR; TCRdb's table is partial and in-frame only. The sample carries over 200,000 clones, about 90% recorded once. This clonotype originated in a woman aged 18-29 years in good health and CMV-seronegative. The V gene is TRBV13, the J gene TRBJ1-6, with 9 bases fitting TRBD1. The sequenced sample consisted of PBMCs. Written as DNA, the CDR3 is TGTGCCAGCAGCGAAAGAGGACAGGGGTTCCGATCACCCCTCCACTTT. Translation: CASSERGQGFRSPLHF. The complete variable domain, with remaining parts taken from reference TRBV13 and TRBJ1-6, reads AAGVIQSPRHLIKEKRETATLKCYPIPRHDTVYWYQQGPGQDPQFLISFYEKMQSDKGSIPDRFSAQQFSDYHSELNMSSLELGDSALYFCASSERGQGFRSPLHFGNGTRLTVT.